Each of the 23 T cell receptor beta chains below was sequenced from the same sample in a study of CD8 T cells in ankylosing spondylitis. TCRdb reprocessed the 5' RACE reads via MiXCR and lists one record per CDR3 protein. Of 300,000 to 350,000 distinct CDR3 sequences listed, about 15% are singletons. The sequencing sample was made of blood, either unsorted or a sorted T cell fraction (not recorded which). These receptors all come from a male donor with ankylosing spondylitis or in good health (not recorded which).

The chain carries TRBV7-2 and TRBJ2-5; D is undetermined. Germline lookup yields CDR1 SGHTA and CDR2 FQGNSA. Trimming took 4 bases from V and 2 from J, leaving 14 bases between them. The CDR3 has 15 residues. The CDR3 here is CASSYATGLQETQYF. For the CDR3, the DNA is TGTGCCAGCAGCTACGCGACGGGTTTACAAGAGACCCAGTACTTC.

The chain combines TRBV14 with TRBJ2-7; D possibly corresponds to TRBD2 (5 bases). There are 15 residues in the CDR3. The V gene lost 1 base and the J gene lost 6 bases, with 16 bases spanning the gap. Germline V gene lookup returns CDR1 SGHDN and CDR2 FVKESK. In DNA form, the CDR3 reads TGTGCCAGCAGCCAAGGCCAAGGCGGGTTTGGCGAGCAGTACTTC. Protein sequence: CASSQGQGGFGEQYF.

This clonotype was found a few times. The V call is TRBV7-2, the J call TRBJ2-3; D unresolved. The V gene lost 4 bases and the J gene lost 4 bases, with 9 bases spanning the gap. The CDR3 runs 13 residues. From germline, CDR1 is SGHTA and CDR2 FQGNSA. The CDR3 here is CASSYPLADTQYF. The CDR3 nucleotides read TGTGCCAGCAGCTACCCCCTGGCAGATACGCAGTATTTT.

This clonotype was detected a few times. V usage is TRBV20-1 and J usage is TRBJ1-1, with D possibly being TRBD1 (5 bases). Germline V gene sequence: CDR1 DFQATT, CDR2 SNEGSKA (reference sequence). This CDR3 spans 15 amino acids. V lost 3 bases to trimming and J lost 1 base, with 15 bases between them. The CDR3 nucleotides read TGCAGTGCTAGGGCAGGGTGGAGAAAGAACACTGAAGCTTTCTTT. Its translation is CSARAGWRKNTEAFF.

This clonotype was counted many times. For the CDR3, the DNA is TGTGCCAGCAGTCCCGGACGAGAAGTGTACTATGGCTACACCTTC. Translation gives CASSPGREVYYGYTF. The V call is TRBV12-3 or TRBV12-4, the J call TRBJ1-2, with D unclear. Trimming removed 5 bases at V and 3 bases at J, with 16 bases between. The CDR3 runs to 15 residues.

The chain combines TRBV18 with TRBJ1-2; 11 positions match TRBD1. The CDR3 consists of 16 residues. Looked up from germline, CDR1 is KGHSH and CDR2 is LQKENI. The J segment lost 5 bases and the V segment lost 3 bases, leaving 8 bases of the junction unmatched. The CDR3 is CASSPGQGVTFYGYTF. DNA of the CDR3: TGTGCCAGCTCACCGGGACAGGGGGTCACCTTTTATGGCTACACCTTC.

This clonotype appeared a few times. CDR3 residues: CASSPTPGLAGGYQETQYF. CDR3 in DNA: TGTGCCAGCAGCCCTACCCCCGGACTAGCGGGGGGGTACCAAGAGACCCAGTACTTC. The chain employs TRBV11-2 and TRBJ2-5; 15 bases map to TRBD2. Per the germline V gene, CDR1 is SGHAT and CDR2 is FQNNGV. J gave up 0 bases and V 5 bases, and 10 bases lay outside the gene matches. CDR3 length: 19 amino acids.

V is TRBV7-9 and J is TRBJ2-1; D call uncertain. Trimming stripped 8 bases from V and 8 bases from J, with 13 bases between. The CDR3 length is 12 residues. Germline V gives CDR1 SEHNR, CDR2 FQNEAQ (reference sequence). The CDR3 loop reads CASVSRTYEQFF. The CDR3 DNA reads as TGTGCCAGCGTTTCTAGGACGTATGAGCAGTTCTTC.

This clonotype was counted ten times or more. V gene TRBV7-2 combines with J gene TRBJ2-7; a weak D match, TRBD1 (6 bases). Per the germline V gene, CDR1 is SGHTA and CDR2 is FQGNSA. This CDR3 contains 12 residues. V was cut by 6 bases and J by 6 bases, with 12 bases left in between. The CDR3 region has the DNA TGTGCCAGCAGTTTTCCAGGGGCCGAGCAGTACTTC. Protein: CASSFPGAEQYF.

This clonotype was observed a handful of times. The chain is built from TRBV7-9 and TRBJ2-2, with D maybe TRBD2 (5 bases). The germline V gene has CDR1 SEHNR and CDR2 FQNEAQ (reference sequence). CDR3 length: 16 amino acids. V was cut by 4 bases and J by 4 bases, with 16 bases left in between. CDR3 region: CASSSPRTGLTGELFF. CDR3 sequence (DNA): TGTGCCAGCAGCTCCCCGCGGACTGGCCTCACCGGGGAGCTGTTTTTT. The entire variable domain, with the rest obtained from reference TRBV7-9 and TRBJ2-2, is as follows: DTGVSQNPRHKITKRGQNVTFRCDPISEHNRLYWYRQTLGQGPEFLTYFQNEAQLEKSRLLSDRFSAERPKGSFSTLEIQRTEQGDSAMYLCASSSPRTGLTGELFFGEGSRLTVL.

The J gene is TRBJ2-1, the V gene TRBV11-2; 8 bases are a match to TRBD2. Trimming at V came to 5 bases and at J to 15 bases, leaving 18 bases not matched to a gene. The CDR3 has 15 amino acids. The germline V gene encodes CDR1 SGHAT and CDR2 FQNNGV. CDR3 sequence reads: CASSQERGAGTSRFF. As DNA, the CDR3 is TGTGCCAGCAGCCAAGAGAGGGGGGCGGGGACTAGTCGGTTCTTC.

The J gene is TRBJ1-2, the V gene TRBV2, with D hard to call. Trimming removed 4 bases from V and 4 bases from J, with 10 bases in between. The CDR3 spans 13 residues. CDR1 SNHLY and CDR2 FYNNEI come from the germline V gene. The CDR3 bases are TGTGCCAGCAGTGCCCTTAAGGGCTATGGCTACACCTTC. This translates into CASSALKGYGYTF.

J is TRBJ2-5 and V is TRBV25-1, with 10 positions matching TRBD2. Germline CDR1 MGHDK, CDR2 SYGVNS. This CDR3 comprises 16 residues. V lost 4 bases, J lost 4 bases, and 9 bases stayed unmatched. The CDR3 bases are TGTGCCAGCAGTGCTCCTAGCGGGAGAGTCGGAGAGACCCAGTACTTC. It is translated as CASSAPSGRVGETQYF.

This clonotype was recorded a few times. The rearrangement joins TRBV10-3 to TRBJ2-2, with no clear D. The ends were cut back, 6 bases at V and 4 bases at J, with 3 bases in the middle. This CDR3 is 11 amino acids long. Germline V gene lookup returns CDR1 ENHRY and CDR2 SYGVKD. This CDR3 reads CAIRGTGELFF. CDR3 in DNA: TGTGCCATCAGGGGCACCGGGGAGCTGTTTTTT.

V is TRBV5-1 and J is TRBJ2-3; TRBD1 might be the D (5 bases). The V end lost 4 bases, the J end lost 2 bases, and 14 bases lay between the germline ends. The length of the CDR3 is 15 residues. CDR1 and CDR2 (germline): SGHRS, YFSETQ. CDR3 sequence reads: CASSPFDSNTDTQYF. The CDR3 nucleotides are TGCGCCAGCAGCCCCTTTGACAGTAACACAGATACGCAGTATTTT.

This chain links TRBV27 with TRBJ2-1, with 7 bases that match TRBD2. CDR1 is MNHEY and CDR2 is SMNVEV in the germline V gene (reference sequence). This CDR3 contains 15 residues. V gave up 6 bases and J gave up 5 bases; unmatched junction bases: 10. CDR3 sequence: CASSPGVAGNNEQFF. The CDR3 DNA reads as TGTGCCAGCAGCCCCGGGGTAGCGGGTAACAATGAGCAGTTCTTC.

The rearrangement uses TRBV12-3 or TRBV12-4 and TRBJ1-1, with 9 positions matching TRBD1. V lost 8 bases to trimming and J lost 6 bases; unmatched junction nucleotides: 10. The CDR3 length is 14 residues. The CDR3 sequence is CASLPTGGKSEAFF. CDR3 DNA: TGTGCCAGCCTACCGACAGGGGGAAAGTCTGAAGCTTTCTTT.

This clonotype was observed a handful of times. The DNA for the CDR3 is TGTGCCAGCAGCCAACTAGCGGGAGGGCTTTACAATGAGCAGTTCTTC. Translated, it gives CASSQLAGGLYNEQFF. V is TRBV4-2 and J is TRBJ2-1; 12 nucleotides line up with TRBD2. Germline CDR1 and CDR2: LGHNA and YNFKEQ. The junction had 3 bases not matched to a gene; V was cut back by 2 bases and J by 4 bases. The length of the CDR3 is 16 residues.

V and J are TRBV20-1 and TRBJ2-3; tentative D call: TRBD1 (5 bases). Germline V gene lookup returns CDR1 DFQATT and CDR2 SNEGSKA (reference sequence). The CDR3 runs 15 residues. Trimming took 5 bases from V and 1 from J, leaving 16 bases between them. CDR3 bases: TGCAGTGCTCTCCGCAGGGAAAGGGGCACAGATACGCAGTATTTT. It yields the protein CSALRRERGTDTQYF.

J is TRBJ2-6 and V is TRBV15; 7 nucleotides agree with TRBD1. CDR3 length: 19 amino acids. V was clipped by 5 bases and J by 1 base; unmatched bases: 14. CDR1 and CDR2 from the germline V gene are LNHNV and YYDKDF (reference sequence). CDR3 residues: CATSGFLTGARSGANVLTF. The CDR3 coding sequence is TGTGCCACCAGCGGATTTCTTACAGGGGCTCGGTCTGGGGCCAACGTCCTGACTTTC.

The rearrangement uses TRBV6-5 and TRBJ2-7; 11 nucleotides agree with TRBD1. The CDR3 is made up of 15 amino acids. The V segment lost 2 bases and the J segment 4 bases; nucleotides outside the gene matches: 4. Germline CDR1 MNHEY, CDR2 SVGAGI. The CDR3 sequence: CASSYQGTGGYEQYF. CDR3 coding DNA: TGTGCCAGCAGTTACCAAGGGACAGGGGGATACGAGCAGTACTTC.

Written as DNA, the CDR3 is TGTGCCAGCAGCTCTCCCTTATACACAGATACGCAGTATTTT. Amino acids: CASSSPLYTDTQYF. The genes are TRBV7-8 and TRBJ2-3; D is unclear. The CDR3 covers 14 residues. CDR1 is SGHVS and CDR2 is FQNEAQ in the germline V gene. V was trimmed by 4 bases and J by 2 bases, leaving 10 bases between them.

A word on this clonotype: Sequence at one end of the junction differs from germline and may be a read error. The J gene is TRBJ2-5, the V gene TRBV5-6; TRBD2 agrees at 13 bases. CDR1 and CDR2 from the germline V gene are SGHDT and YYEEEE. The CDR3 spans 13 residues. CDR3 coding DNA: TGTGCCAGCAGCGCATGGACTAGCGGGAGTCGGAGCTTC. It is translated as CASSAWTSGSRSF.